The rows below give T cell receptor beta chains drawn from one sample of a study of shared clonotypes between healthy human individuals. Profiling relied on immunoSEQ multiplex PCR, and the TCRdb table lists in-frame clones only, not all of them. This sample has over 2 million clones, with less than 95% found just once. Sequenced material: naive CD8+ T cells sorted from blood. These receptors all come from a young man in good health. Both conserved end residues are part of each CDR3. The D gene is left open where the match is weak. The size entry is marked missing in some rows and otherwise reads once, few, many or a size class.

j_call d_call v_call clone_size cdr3_nt cdr3_aa
TRBJ2-2 - TRBV13 - TGTGCCAGCAGCTTAGGTATAGTTTTGAACACCGGGGAGCTGTTTTTT CASSLGIVLNTGELFF
TRBJ1-6 TRBD1 TRBV5-4 few TGTGCCAGCAGCTCGGACAGGGACTCACCCCTCCACTTT CASSSDRDSPLHF
TRBJ1-4 - TRBV4-3 - TGCGCCAGCAGCCGACTCACGTCCGGGACAAACATTGAAAAACTGTTTTTT CASSRLTSGTNIEKLFF
TRBJ2-7 - TRBV7-9 - TGTGCCAGCAGCCCCTCTAGTTACGAGCAGTACTTC CASSPSSYEQYF
TRBJ1-2 - TRBV10-1 - TGCGCCAGCAGTCCGGTCCCTAACTATGGCTACACCTTC CASSPVPNYGYTF
TRBJ2-3 TRBD2 TRBV10-1 - TGCGCCAGCAGTGCCCCGGGACTAGCGCGACGCCCGCTCTTTAGCACAGATACGCAGTATTTT CASSAPGLARRPLFSTDTQYF
TRBJ2-2 TRBD1 TRBV27 - TGTGCCAGCAGTCCCTGGACAGGGACCACCGGGGAGCTGTTTTTT CASSPWTGTTGELFF
TRBJ2-7 TRBD1 TRBV7-9 once TGTGCCAGCAGCCACCCAGGACAGGGAGTCCACGAGCAGTACTTC CASSHPGQGVHEQYF
TRBJ2-7 TRBD1 TRBV29-1 - TGCAGCGTTACCGGGCCCCAGGGGGCCTACGAGCAGTACTTC CSVTGPQGAYEQYF
TRBJ2-5 - TRBV9 - TGTGCCAGCAGCTTGCAATCCTGGGGAGAGACCCAGTACTTC CASSLQSWGETQYF
TRBJ1-2 TRBD1 TRBV6-5 - TGTGCCACTTCGGACAGGGGGGAAGGCTACACCTTC CATSDRGEGYTF
TRBJ2-1 - TRBV2 once TGTGCCAGCAGACAGGGTGGGAATGAGCAGTTCTTC CASRQGGNEQFF
TRBJ1-5 - TRBV15 - TGTGCCACCAGGGTAGCGGGCAATCAGCCCCAGCATTTT CATRVAGNQPQHF
TRBJ2-7 TRBD1 TRBV2 - TGTGCCAGCACGTTGGCCCCAGGGGACAGGAACGAGCAGTACTTC CASTLAPGDRNEQYF
TRBJ2-3 - TRBV4-3 once TGCGCCAGCAGCCCCGGGCCGCCGGGGGATACGCAGTATTTT CASSPGPPGDTQYF
TRBJ1-1 TRBD1 TRBV28 - TGTGCCAGCAGATGGTACAGGGGGCAAGGGAACACTGAAGCTTTCTTT CASRWYRGQGNTEAFF
TRBJ2-5 TRBD1 TRBV4-2 - TGTGCCAGCAGCCCATGGACAGGGGGGGAAGAGACCCAGTACTTC CASSPWTGGEETQYF